This T cell receptor beta chain was recorded in a study of T cells after yellow fever vaccination. Study outcomes and limitations: From the bulk population, abundant clonotypes could contaminate and appear within FACS-sorted repertoires. Post-booster repertoires contained most primary-vaccination clones again (roughly 97% CD4, around 88% CD8). Relatively few clonotypes were ones that appeared in both CD4 and CD8 compartments.

The CDR3 contains 15 residues. Germline trimming cut 3 bases from V and 6 bases from J; bases unmatched to any gene: 8. Germline V CDR1 and CDR2: SGHTA, FQGNSA. For this clonotype: Its antigen is still unknown.

Synthesis of TCR cDNA relied on 5'RACE template switching, which attached a universal primer site and UMIs. Each CDR3 protein is one row after TCRdb ran MiXCR on the 5' RACE reads. The sample yields roughly 240,000 distinct CDR3 sequences, around 6.7% seen once. The sequence was obtained from a man in his thirties or forties who received the YFV17D yellow fever vaccine. The rearrangement uses TRBV7-2 and TRBJ2-3, with TRBD2 matching 8 bases. The sequencing here drew on CD4+ T cells sorted from PBMCs, taken on the day of the yellow fever booster vaccination. The CDR3 DNA reads as TGTGCCAGCAGCTTGTTACGGGAGCGGGGGGATACGCAGTATTTT. Translation: CASSLLRERGDTQYF.